Sequencing of this T cell receptor beta chain was carried out in a study of Graves' ophthalmopathy and Graves' hyperthyroidism. No progression to ophthalmopathy over 18 months defined stable hyperthyroidism. This clonotype has a count of ten or more. For repertoire sequencing, the TCR beta CDR3 regions were amplified from RNA transcripts. HTBI-primed RT-PCR formed the first round, and a multiplex PCR formed the second. MiXCR, applied by TCRdb to the multiplex PCR reads, yields one record per CDR3 protein. Of just over 400,000 distinct CDR3 sequences listed, 20% to 25% are singletons. The ends were cut back, 5 bases at V and 7 bases at J, with 12 bases in the middle. CDR1 is SGHVS, CDR2 FQNEAQ, per germline. The CDR3 covers 14 residues.

The rearrangement links TRBV7-8 to TRBJ1-6; tentatively, D is TRBD1 (5 bases). Sequencing was carried out using peripheral blood. This clonotype was obtained from a woman under 30 with stable Graves' hyperthyroidism. For the CDR3, the DNA is TGTGCCAGCAGCCACCGTAGGGGCAATTCACCCCTCCACTTT. This codes for CASSHRRGNSPLHF.